This T cell receptor (beta chain) emerged from a study of T-cell reconstitution after alpha-beta-depleted transplantation in children. Findings of the study overall: Hyperexpanded clones declined; after one year, newly produced T cells mostly supplied diversity.

This clonotype was detected a few times. The antigen remains unidentified. Germline loops: CDR1 SGHRS, CDR2 YFSETQ. The V end was cut by 4 bases, the J end by 5 bases, with 15 bases between. This CDR3 spans 14 amino acids. Unique molecular identifiers were used in preparing the TCRbeta library. TCRdb reprocessed the PCR reads with MiXCR, giving one entry per CDR3 protein. The sample holds about 980,000 distinct CDR3 sequences, under 30% seen once. Specimen: PBMCs, mostly from graft donor cells, collected 360 days after TCRalphabeta/CD19-depleted stem cell transplant. The chain joins TRBV5-1 to TRBJ1-2; D is unresolved. The receptor comes from a boy under three years old who had a stem cell transplant for SCID, so the T cells may come from the graft donor. The chain's CDR3 is CASSPLTSSYGYTF. The CDR3 DNA is TGCGCCAGCAGCCCGCTTACAAGTTCATATGGCTACACCTTC. The whole variable domain, filled in from reference TRBV5-1 and TRBJ1-2, reads KAGVTQTPRYLIKTRGQQVTLSCSPISGHRSVSWYQQTPGQGLQFLFEYFSETQRNKGNFPGRFSGRQFSNSRSEMNVSTLELGDSALYLCASSPLTSSYGYTFGSGTRLTVV.